This T cell receptor beta chain was sequenced during a study of early T cells in non-severe SARS-CoV-2 infection. Study-wide background: Alpha and beta chains were unpaired, from unsorted whole-blood bulk RNA.

V was cut by 5 bases and J by 5 bases, with 16 bases left in between. Germline CDR1 reads DFQATT; CDR2 reads SNEGSKA (reference sequence). The CDR3 spans 13 residues. A word on this clonotype: What it recognizes is unknown.

Unique molecular identifiers were affixed to single, distinct cDNA molecules. TCRdb itself ran the 5' RACE reads through MiXCR, one entry per CDR3 protein. The sample has 55,000 to 85,000 distinct CDR3 sequences, 12% seen once. Whole-study results and caveats: Private and CD4 specificities were missed by VDJdb matching, which favored anti-spike CD8 responses.

The chain has TRBV20-1 and TRBJ2-7; TRBD1 is a possible D gene (7 bases). The receptor's source is an adult who was a healthcare worker with PCR-confirmed SARS-CoV-2 infection or an uninfected control (not recorded which). Sequencing was done on a sample of whole blood. The CDR3 nucleotides read TGCAGTGCTTTCCCGACAGGGAGGAACGAGCAGTACTTC. Amino acids: CSAFPTGRNEQYF.